The 24 T cell receptor beta chains listed next were all sequenced from one sample in a study of cytomegalovirus exposure and HLA in healthy donors. The PCR employed 60 Vbeta primers together with 13 Jbeta primers. The data were produced by immunoSEQ multiplex PCR, yet TCRdb's version contains in-frame clones alone and is incomplete. The sample consists of about 80,000 clones, over 75% of them appearing once. Sequences were obtained from PBMCs. These receptors were obtained from a human donor in good health.

The chain has TRBV7-2 and TRBJ1-1; D is undetermined. The CDR3 runs 13 residues. Trimming left V 2 bases short and J 1 base short, with 5 bases between. Looked up from germline, CDR1 is SGHTA and CDR2 is FQGNSA. The CDR3 is CASSLYTNTEAFF. As DNA, the CDR3 is TGTGCCAGCAGCTTATACACGAACACTGAAGCTTTCTTT. Using reference TRBV7-2 and TRBJ1-1 for the parts outside the CDR3, the full variable domain is GAGVSQSPSNKVTEKGKDVELRCDPISGHTALYWYRQSLGQGLEFLIYFQGNSAPDKSGLPSDRFSAERTGGSVSTLTIQRTQQEDSAVYLCASSLYTNTEAFFGQGTRLTVV.

Regarding this clone: At one boundary the junction diverges from the germline segment, which might be a read error. The rearrangement links TRBV19 to TRBJ1-2, with 7 bases matching TRBD1. Germline V gives CDR1 LNHDA, CDR2 SQIVND (reference sequence). This CDR3 has 16 residues. The CDR3 loop reads CASEGFPRDRGSRYPF. CDR3 nucleotide sequence: TGTGCCAGTGAAGGCTTTCCCCGGGACAGAGGGTCGCGCTACCCCTTC. The whole variable domain, remainder taken from reference TRBV19 and TRBJ1-2, is DGGITQSPKYLFRKEGQNVTLSCEQNLNHDAMYWYRQDPGQGLRLIYYSQIVNDFQKGDIAEGYSVSREKKESFPLTVTSAQKNPTAFYLCASEGFPRDRGSRYPFGSGTRLTVV.

V usage is TRBV5-8 and J usage is TRBJ2-6; D unresolved. The V and J ends lost 3 bases and 4 bases respectively, with 14 bases between them. Germline V gene lookup returns CDR1 SGHTS and CDR2 YDEGEE. The CDR3 sequence is 16 residues long. The chain's CDR3 is CASSYYRALGANVLTF. The CDR3 bases are TGTGCCAGCAGCTATTACAGAGCTCTAGGGGCCAACGTCCTGACTTTC.

The chain couples TRBV6-1 to TRBJ2-2; TRBD1 agrees at 10 bases. Germline trimming cut 4 bases from V and 6 bases from J; bases unmatched to any gene: 2. Germline V gives CDR1 MNHNS, CDR2 SASEGT. The CDR3 has 14 amino acids. CDR3 region: CASSAGQGSGELFF. For the CDR3, the DNA is TGTGCCAGCAGTGCGGGACAGGGGTCCGGGGAGCTGTTTTTT.

This rearrangement joins TRBV7-2 to TRBJ1-1; D perhaps matches TRBD1 (6 bases). Trimming took 2 bases from V and 5 from J, leaving 12 bases between them. The CDR3 is made up of 14 amino acids. Germline V gene data show CDR1 as SGHTA and CDR2 as FQGNSA. CDR3 nucleotide sequence: TGTGCCAGCAGCTTACGGGGTAGGGGGACTGAAGCTTTCTTT. As protein: CASSLRGRGTEAFF. Filled out from reference TRBV7-2 and TRBJ1-1, the complete variable domain reads GAGVSQSPSNKVTEKGKDVELRCDPISGHTALYWYRQSLGQGLEFLIYFQGNSAPDKSGLPSDRFSAERTGGSVSTLTIQRTQQEDSAVYLCASSLRGRGTEAFFGQGTRLTVV.

CDR3 DNA sequence: TGTGCCAGCAGCACGACTTTAGCCTATGGCTACACCTTC. Translation gives CASSTTLAYGYTF. The V and J genes are TRBV7-8 and TRBJ1-2; D ambiguous. This CDR3 contains 13 residues. Trimming left V 5 bases short and J 4 bases short, with 11 bases between. CDR1 SGHVS and CDR2 FQNEAQ come from the germline V gene.

This sequence joins TRBV19 and TRBJ2-2; no clear D. This CDR3 region has 8 residues. Germline values: CDR1 LNHDA, CDR2 SQIVND (reference sequence). DNA of the CDR3: TGTCAAATCGGGGAGCTGTTTTTT. Translated, it gives CQIGELFF.

The genes are TRBV2 and TRBJ1-5; 9 bases match TRBD1. CDR1 and CDR2 (germline): SNHLY, FYNNEI. The CDR3 length is 15 residues. With 5 bases clipped from V and 2 bases from J, the junction kept 4 bases outside the gene matches. In DNA, the CDR3 is TGTGCCAGCAGTTCCCGGGACAGGGGCAATCAGCCCCAGCATTTT. The encoded protein is CASSSRDRGNQPQHF.

The V call is TRBV5-4, the J call TRBJ2-4; D perhaps matches TRBD1 (5 bases). The ends were cut back, 4 bases at V and 6 bases at J, with 8 bases in the middle. This CDR3 has 12 residues. The V gene's germline CDR1 is SGHNT and CDR2 YYREEE (reference sequence). CDR3 nucleotides: TGTGCCAGCAGCCCCCAGGGAAACATTCAGTACTTC. Amino acid sequence: CASSPQGNIQYF.

CDR3 sequence reads: CSALRVETQYF. Written as DNA, the CDR3 is TGCAGCGCCCTGCGGGTAGAGACCCAGTACTTC. The J gene is TRBJ2-5, the V gene TRBV20-1, with D tentatively TRBD2 (5 bases). Germline CDR1 reads DFQATT; CDR2 reads SNEGSKA (reference sequence). CDR3 length: 11 residues.

The V call is TRBV4-3, the J call TRBJ2-7, with 10 bases lining up with TRBD2. CDR1 is LGHNA, CDR2 YSLEER, per germline. The V segment lost 0 bases and the J segment 3 bases; nucleotides outside the gene matches: 2. CDR3 size: 15 residues. CDR3 DNA sequence: TGCGCCAGCAGCCAAGATACTAGCGGGGTCTACGAGCAGTACTTC. Its protein is CASSQDTSGVYEQYF.

This chain joins TRBV21-1 and TRBJ1-3; the table's TRBD1 call for D was not verified on the DNA. TRBV21-1 is a listed pseudogene. The CDR3 is 15 amino acids. CDR3 in DNA: TGTGCCAGCAGCAAAAAAGCAGGGCTTGGAAACACCATATATTTT. Amino acids: CASSKKAGLGNTIYF.

This chain joins TRBV4-3 and TRBJ1-6; TRBD1 is a possible D gene (5 bases). The CDR3 loop spans 19 amino acids. V lost 4 bases and J 0 bases, leaving 19 bases between the germline ends. The germline gives CDR1 LGHNA, CDR2 YSLEER. The CDR3 region has the DNA TGCGCCAGCAGCCGAGCGAATGTAGGGGCTAGCTCCTATAATTCACCCCTCCACTTT. It is translated as CASSRANVGASSYNSPLHF.

V is TRBV7-2 and J is TRBJ2-6; 10 bases match TRBD1. The CDR3 is 16 amino acids. Germline V gene data show CDR1 as SGHTA and CDR2 as FQGNSA. Germline trimming cut 6 bases from V and 1 base from J; bases unmatched to any gene: 3. CDR3 region: CASRGQGRSGANVLTF. The CDR3 bases are TGTGCCAGCAGGGGACAGGGGAGATCTGGGGCCAACGTCCTGACTTTC.

The V gene is TRBV5-1, the J gene TRBJ1-1; 7 bases agree with TRBD1. J gave up 4 bases and V 4 bases, and 10 bases lay outside the gene matches. In germline, CDR1 is SGHRS, CDR2 YFSETQ. CDR3 size: 15 residues. The CDR3 reads CASSAEGGYLTEAFF. For the CDR3, the DNA is TGCGCCAGCAGCGCCGAAGGGGGCTACCTCACTGAAGCTTTCTTT.

This chain joins TRBV9 and TRBJ2-1; D remains unclear. Germline lookup yields CDR1 SGDLS and CDR2 YYNGEE. The germline V and J ends were trimmed by 0 bases and 1 base, with 11 bases remaining between them. This CDR3 is built from 16 residues. CDR3 region: CASSVVTGSSYNEQFF. The DNA for the CDR3 is TGTGCCAGCAGCGTAGTTACGGGTTCGTCCTACAATGAGCAGTTCTTC. Full variable domain (missing parts from reference TRBV9 and TRBJ2-1): DSGVTQTPKHLITATGQRVTLRCSPRSGDLSVYWYQQSLDQGLQFLIQYYNGEERAKGNILERFSAQQFPDLHSELNLSSLELGDSALYFCASSVVTGSSYNEQFFGPGTRLTVL.

The chain carries TRBV7-8 and TRBJ1-1, with D unclear. Germline lookup yields CDR1 SGHVS and CDR2 FQNEAQ. The CDR3 is 17 residues long. Between the trimmed V and J ends, which lost 3 bases and 6 bases, there was a span of 23 bases. The CDR3 DNA is TGTGCCAGCAGCTTTAGTCGGGTAGGCAACCACGACCCTGAAGCTTTCTTT. Translating it yields CASSFSRVGNHDPEAFF.

The J gene is TRBJ1-6, the V gene TRBV6-6; D might be TRBD1 (5 bases). This CDR3 has 14 amino acids. CDR1 MNHNY and CDR2 SVGAGI come from the germline V gene (reference sequence). The V and J ends lost 0 bases and 5 bases respectively, with 5 bases between them. The CDR3 is CASSYSGDNSPLHF. The CDR3 DNA follows: TGTGCCAGCAGTTACTCAGGGGATAATTCACCCCTCCACTTT.

The chain carries TRBV6-6 and TRBJ1-4; no clear D. The CDR3 is made up of 13 amino acids. Germline CDR1 MNHNY, CDR2 SVGAGI (reference sequence). Between the trimmed V and J ends, which lost 6 bases and 8 bases, there was a span of 13 bases. The CDR3 reads CASSPRGGEKLFF. CDR3 DNA: TGTGCCAGCAGCCCCCGTGGAGGGGAAAAACTGTTTTTT.

The CDR3 is CASSPTGGLGEQYF. The CDR3 DNA follows: TGTGCCAGTAGTCCGACAGGGGGTCTAGGCGAGCAGTACTTC. The chain joins TRBV19 to TRBJ2-7, with TRBD1 matching 9 bases. The CDR3 spans 14 residues. V lost 5 bases, J lost 6 bases, and 8 bases stayed unmatched. Germline-derived CDR1 and CDR2 are LNHDA and SQIVND (reference sequence).

This chain uses TRBV7-2 with TRBJ1-2, with D possibly being TRBD1 (5 bases). Germline V gene sequence: CDR1 SGHTA, CDR2 FQGNSA. Between the trimmed V and J ends, which lost 6 bases and 0 bases, there was a span of 11 bases. The CDR3 is 14 amino acids. CDR3 DNA sequence: TGTGCCAGCAGTCGGGACTCTGCTAACTATGGCTACACCTTC. Translated: CASSRDSANYGYTF.

This chain links TRBV5-6 with TRBJ2-3; perhaps TRBD1 as D (6 bases). Trimming shortened V by 2 bases and J by 0 bases, and 10 bases separated the two germline ends. The CDR3 is made up of 15 amino acids. Germline-derived CDR1 and CDR2 are SGHDT and YYEEEE. The CDR3 reads CASSLVDRSTDTQYF. As DNA, the CDR3 is TGTGCCAGCAGCTTAGTTGACAGGAGCACAGATACGCAGTATTTT.

In its sample, this clone was seen many times. The chain carries TRBV6-6 and TRBJ2-2; unclear D gene. The ends were cut back, 8 bases at V and 0 bases at J, with 7 bases in the middle. The germline CDR1 and CDR2 sequences are MNHNY and SVGAGI (reference sequence). The CDR3 spans 13 residues. The CDR3, as DNA: TGTGCCAGCCGAGATACGAACACCGGGGAGCTGTTTTTT. Its protein is CASRDTNTGELFF.

CDR3 nucleotide sequence: TGTGCCAGCAGCTTAGGGGGCCAGAACGAGCAGTACTTC. Encoded protein: CASSLGGQNEQYF. The chain couples TRBV7-6 to TRBJ2-7, with a weak D call TRBD1 (5 bases). In germline, CDR1 is SGHVS, CDR2 FNYEAQ. CDR3 length equals 13 residues. V lost 1 base and J lost 5, with 9 bases in between.